The clone carrying this T cell receptor (beta chain) was seen once. Its target is unknown. Primers: 60 Vbeta forward and 13 Jbeta reverse. Some clones are missing from TCRdb's copy, which holds only in-frame ones; the method was immunoSEQ multiplex PCR. The sample lists some 150,000 clones, 82% occurring once. The CDR3 has 14 residues. Germline values: CDR1 SGHTA, CDR2 FQGNSA. Trimming removed 1 base from V and 0 bases from J, with 4 bases in between. The data stem from a study of cytomegalovirus exposure and HLA in healthy donors. At the time of sampling, donors were nominally healthy, though unrecorded immune exposures were likely. Points from the study as a whole: More clonal expansion characterized HLA-associated TCR beta chains than equally common others in a later analysis. The records held CMV serostatus as the only immune exposure information.

The clonotype comes from a male donor in good health and CMV-seronegative. Sequenced material: PBMCs. V gene TRBV7-2 combines with J gene TRBJ1-5; D is ambiguous. CDR3 bases: TGTGCCAGCAGCTTAGGACATAGCAATCAGCCCCAGCATTTT. Protein product: CASSLGHSNQPQHF. The full variable domain, in which reference TRBV7-2 and TRBJ1-5 provide the parts outside the CDR3, is GAGVSQSPSNKVTEKGKDVELRCDPISGHTALYWYRQSLGQGLEFLIYFQGNSAPDKSGLPSDRFSAERTGGSVSTLTIQRTQQEDSAVYLCASSLGHSNQPQHFGDGTRLSIL.